This is a list of T cell receptor beta chains from one sample in a study of shared clonotypes between healthy human individuals. The data were produced by immunoSEQ multiplex PCR, yet TCRdb's version contains in-frame clones alone and is incomplete. The sample records around 1.9 million clones, about 94% being singletons. Sequencing was done on a sample of naive CD8+ T cells from PBMCs. The receptors shown here come from a man younger than 35 in good health. Some clones in this sample may be carry-over from other donors' samples. Each CDR3 is given with its conserved first and last residue. Each record gives: clone size, J gene, V gene, D gene, CDR3 protein, CDR3 DNA. The D gene is left open where the match is weak. Clone size is stated in some rows and not others, as once, few, many or a class when expanded.

clone_size: -
j_call: TRBJ2-7
v_call: TRBV7-2
d_call: -
cdr3_aa: CASSSPRGRGISYEQYF
cdr3_nt: TGTGCCAGCAGCAGCCCCAGAGGTCGAGGTATCTCCTACGAGCAGTACTTC

clone_size: -
j_call: TRBJ2-5
v_call: TRBV7-9
d_call: TRBD1
cdr3_aa: CASSFGTVSQETQYF
cdr3_nt: TGTGCCAGCAGCTTTGGGACAGTATCTCAAGAGACCCAGTACTTC

clone_size: -
j_call: TRBJ2-7
v_call: TRBV30
d_call: -
cdr3_aa: CAWSPPILGLEQYF
cdr3_nt: TGTGCCTGGAGTCCGCCAATTCTAGGGCTCGAGCAGTACTTC

clone_size: few
j_call: TRBJ1-1
v_call: TRBV15
d_call: -
cdr3_aa: CATSRVGEAFF
cdr3_nt: TGTGCCACCAGCAGAGTAGGGGAAGCTTTCTTT

clone_size: -
j_call: TRBJ2-1
v_call: TRBV7-9
d_call: TRBD2
cdr3_aa: CASSPGLGLAEGRQFF
cdr3_nt: TGTGCCAGCAGCCCTGGCCTGGGACTAGCGGAGGGGCGGCAGTTCTTC

clone_size: -
j_call: TRBJ2-1
v_call: TRBV21-1
d_call: -
cdr3_aa: CASNPRGLGSYNEQFF
cdr3_nt: TGTGCCAGCAACCCCAGGGGGCTCGGCTCCTACAATGAGCAGTTCTTC

clone_size: -
j_call: TRBJ2-1
v_call: TRBV28
d_call: TRBD1
cdr3_aa: CASSPGTGINEQFF
cdr3_nt: TGTGCCAGCAGCCCCGGGACAGGGATCAATGAGCAGTTCTTC

clone_size: -
j_call: TRBJ2-3
v_call: TRBV30
d_call: -
cdr3_aa: CAWSAASSTDTQYF
cdr3_nt: TGTGCCTGGAGTGCTGCCTCTAGCACAGATACGCAGTATTTT

clone_size: -
j_call: TRBJ2-1
v_call: TRBV29-1
d_call: -
cdr3_aa: CSARADYNEQFF
cdr3_nt: TGCAGCGCCCGGGCCGACTACAATGAGCAGTTCTTC

clone_size: -
j_call: TRBJ1-3
v_call: TRBV9
d_call: -
cdr3_aa: CASSAGRFSGNTIYF
cdr3_nt: TGTGCCAGCAGCGCCGGCAGGTTCTCTGGAAACACCATATATTTT

clone_size: -
j_call: TRBJ1-1
v_call: TRBV12-5
d_call: -
cdr3_aa: CASGSAGDTEAFF
cdr3_nt: TGTGCTAGTGGTTCCGCAGGGGACACTGAAGCTTTCTTT

clone_size: -
j_call: TRBJ2-4
v_call: TRBV6-1
d_call: -
cdr3_aa: CASRSTQNIQYF
cdr3_nt: TGTGCCAGCAGGTCGACCCAAAACATTCAGTACTTC

clone_size: -
j_call: TRBJ2-7
v_call: TRBV7-8
d_call: TRBD1
cdr3_aa: CASSFGNRGNYEQYF
cdr3_nt: TGTGCCAGCAGCTTTGGGAACAGGGGGAACTACGAGCAGTACTTC

clone_size: -
j_call: TRBJ2-1
v_call: TRBV27
d_call: TRBD2
cdr3_aa: CASSAGTSGSSEQFF
cdr3_nt: TGTGCCAGCAGTGCCGGGACTAGCGGGAGTAGTGAGCAGTTCTTC

clone_size: -
j_call: TRBJ2-1
v_call: TRBV29-1
d_call: -
cdr3_aa: CSVVGGREPYNEQFF
cdr3_nt: TGCAGCGTTGTCGGTGGTCGGGAGCCGTACAATGAGCAGTTCTTC

clone_size: -
j_call: TRBJ2-7
v_call: TRBV27
d_call: -
cdr3_aa: CASSWTGSYEQYF
cdr3_nt: TGTGCCAGCAGCTGGACGGGCTCCTACGAGCAGTACTTC

clone_size: -
j_call: TRBJ2-7
v_call: TRBV19
d_call: -
cdr3_aa: CASSITGSNPYEQYF
cdr3_nt: TGTGCCAGTAGTATTACCGGGAGCAATCCCTACGAGCAGTACTTC

clone_size: -
j_call: TRBJ2-1
v_call: TRBV28
d_call: -
cdr3_aa: CASSVGRASYNEQFF
cdr3_nt: TGTGCCAGCAGCGTCGGCAGGGCGTCCTACAATGAGCAGTTCTTC

clone_size: -
j_call: TRBJ2-5
v_call: TRBV4-1
d_call: -
cdr3_aa: CASSQDPTQETQYF
cdr3_nt: TGCGCCAGCAGCCAAGACCCTACGCAAGAGACCCAGTACTTC

clone_size: -
j_call: TRBJ1-2
v_call: TRBV2
d_call: TRBD1
cdr3_aa: CASNGQGQYGYTF
cdr3_nt: TGTGCCAGCAACGGACAGGGCCAATATGGCTACACCTTC

clone_size: -
j_call: TRBJ2-7
v_call: TRBV11-2
d_call: -
cdr3_aa: CASGWDGYYEQYF
cdr3_nt: TGTGCCAGCGGTTGGGACGGATACTACGAGCAGTACTTC

clone_size: -
j_call: TRBJ2-1
v_call: TRBV13
d_call: -
cdr3_aa: CASSLGTPSSYNEQFF
cdr3_nt: TGTGCCAGCAGCTTAGGGACCCCGAGCTCCTACAATGAGCAGTTCTTC

clone_size: once
j_call: TRBJ1-3
v_call: TRBV19
d_call: TRBD1
cdr3_aa: CASTRGTGNSGNTIYF
cdr3_nt: TGTGCCAGTACGCGGGGGACAGGGAACTCTGGAAACACCATATATTTT

clone_size: -
j_call: TRBJ2-7
v_call: TRBV27
d_call: -
cdr3_aa: CASSFKGAYEQYF
cdr3_nt: TGTGCCAGCAGTTTCAAGGGTGCCTACGAGCAGTACTTC

clone_size: -
j_call: TRBJ2-5
v_call: TRBV7-7
d_call: TRBD1
cdr3_aa: CASSPGTGVETQYF
cdr3_nt: TGTGCCAGCAGCCCCGGGACAGGGGTAGAGACCCAGTACTTC

clone_size: -
j_call: TRBJ1-1
v_call: TRBV9
d_call: -
cdr3_aa: CASSAEQSNTEAFF
cdr3_nt: TGTGCCAGCAGCGCCGAACAGTCCAACACTGAAGCTTTCTTT

clone_size: -
j_call: TRBJ1-3
v_call: TRBV6-1
d_call: -
cdr3_aa: CASQAFGNTIYF
cdr3_nt: TGTGCCAGCCAGGCTTTTGGAAACACCATATATTTT

clone_size: -
j_call: TRBJ2-7
v_call: TRBV28
d_call: TRBD1
cdr3_aa: CASTAPGQGYREQYF
cdr3_nt: TGTGCCAGCACCGCCCCGGGACAGGGGTACCGCGAGCAGTACTTC

clone_size: -
j_call: TRBJ1-2
v_call: TRBV30
d_call: -
cdr3_aa: CAWSVLGLYGYTF
cdr3_nt: TGTGCCTGGAGTGTCTTGGGCCTCTATGGCTACACCTTC

clone_size: -
j_call: TRBJ2-2
v_call: TRBV7-2
d_call: -
cdr3_aa: CASSSPPYTGELFF
cdr3_nt: TGTGCCAGCAGCTCCCCACCCTACACCGGGGAGCTGTTTTTT

clone_size: -
j_call: TRBJ2-7
v_call: TRBV27
d_call: TRBD2
cdr3_aa: CASSPSSGPRTYEQYF
cdr3_nt: TGTGCCAGCAGCCCCTCTAGCGGACCACGAACCTACGAGCAGTACTTC

clone_size: -
j_call: TRBJ2-1
v_call: TRBV28
d_call: -
cdr3_aa: CASDSGQSSYNEQFF
cdr3_nt: TGTGCCAGCGATAGCGGTCAGAGCTCCTACAATGAGCAGTTCTTC

clone_size: -
j_call: TRBJ2-5
v_call: TRBV4-3
d_call: -
cdr3_aa: CASSQDRGATQETQYF
cdr3_nt: TGCGCCAGCAGCCAAGATAGGGGAGCCACCCAAGAGACCCAGTACTTC

clone_size: -
j_call: TRBJ2-7
v_call: TRBV27
d_call: TRBD1
cdr3_aa: CASSFRDRAMEQYF
cdr3_nt: TGTGCCAGCAGTTTCCGGGACAGGGCCATGGAGCAGTACTTC

clone_size: -
j_call: TRBJ2-7
v_call: TRBV7-6
d_call: -
cdr3_aa: CASSFAIEDYEQYF
cdr3_nt: TGTGCCAGCAGCTTCGCTATAGAGGACTACGAGCAGTACTTC

clone_size: -
j_call: TRBJ1-2
v_call: TRBV25-1
d_call: -
cdr3_aa: CASSELNGVSYGYTF
cdr3_nt: TGTGCCAGCAGTGAATTAAATGGAGTATCCTATGGCTACACCTTC

clone_size: few
j_call: TRBJ2-7
v_call: TRBV27
d_call: -
cdr3_aa: CASSMGAEQYF
cdr3_nt: TGTGCCAGCAGCATGGGGGCCGAGCAGTACTTC

clone_size: -
j_call: TRBJ2-5
v_call: TRBV1
d_call: -
cdr3_aa: CTSSQLGTQYF
cdr3_nt: TGCACCAGCAGCCAGCTTGGGACCCAGTACTTC

clone_size: once
j_call: TRBJ2-1
v_call: TRBV27
d_call: -
cdr3_aa: CASSTYRLFNEQFF
cdr3_nt: TGTGCCAGCAGTACCTATAGGTTATTCAATGAGCAGTTCTTC

clone_size: -
j_call: TRBJ2-1
v_call: TRBV4-1
d_call: -
cdr3_aa: CASSQDLEGEQFF
cdr3_nt: TGCGCCAGCAGCCAAGATCTTGAGGGTGAGCAGTTCTTC

clone_size: -
j_call: TRBJ2-7
v_call: TRBV4-1
d_call: -
cdr3_aa: CASSPPSGSYEQYF
cdr3_nt: TGCGCCAGCAGCCCTCCGTCAGGGAGCTACGAGCAGTACTTC

clone_size: -
j_call: TRBJ1-5
v_call: TRBV5-1
d_call: -
cdr3_aa: CASSLGGIQPQHF
cdr3_nt: TGCGCCAGCAGCTTGGGGGGGATCCAGCCCCAGCATTTT

clone_size: -
j_call: TRBJ2-1
v_call: TRBV7-9
d_call: -
cdr3_aa: CASSQGTENEQFF
cdr3_nt: TGTGCCAGCAGCCAGGGGACGGAAAATGAGCAGTTCTTC

clone_size: -
j_call: TRBJ2-3
v_call: TRBV12-5
d_call: -
cdr3_aa: CASGLVLGDADTQYF
cdr3_nt: TGTGCTAGTGGTTTGGTACTAGGGGACGCAGATACGCAGTATTTT

clone_size: once
j_call: TRBJ1-5
v_call: TRBV10-3
d_call: TRBD1
cdr3_aa: CAISDPAPTGKANQPQHF
cdr3_nt: TGTGCCATCAGTGATCCCGCTCCGACAGGGAAGGCGAATCAGCCCCAGCATTTT

clone_size: -
j_call: TRBJ2-7
v_call: TRBV9
d_call: -
cdr3_aa: CASEGSTNEQYF
cdr3_nt: TGTGCCAGTGAGGGAAGCACCAACGAGCAGTACTTC

clone_size: -
j_call: TRBJ1-1
v_call: TRBV28
d_call: TRBD1
cdr3_aa: CASSLFGTGPERTEAFF
cdr3_nt: TGTGCCAGCAGTTTATTTGGGACAGGCCCCGAAAGGACTGAAGCTTTCTTT

clone_size: -
j_call: TRBJ2-3
v_call: TRBV30
d_call: -
cdr3_aa: CAWIDGLDTQYF
cdr3_nt: TGTGCCTGGATCGATGGATTGGATACGCAGTATTTT

clone_size: -
j_call: TRBJ1-1
v_call: TRBV7-3
d_call: -
cdr3_aa: CASSSDHPNTEAFF
cdr3_nt: TGTGCCAGCAGCTCGGACCACCCGAACACTGAAGCTTTCTTT

clone_size: -
j_call: TRBJ2-1
v_call: TRBV10-3
d_call: TRBD2
cdr3_aa: CAISGSRGEASYNEQFF
cdr3_nt: TGTGCCATCAGTGGTTCCCGGGGGGAAGCCTCCTACAATGAGCAGTTCTTC

clone_size: -
j_call: TRBJ2-7
v_call: TRBV6-1
d_call: TRBD1
cdr3_aa: CASSTGQGGNEQYF
cdr3_nt: TGTGCCAGCAGTACCGGACAGGGCGGCAACGAGCAGTACTTC

clone_size: -
j_call: TRBJ1-3
v_call: TRBV27
d_call: -
cdr3_aa: CASRDRTSGNTIYF
cdr3_nt: TGTGCCAGCCGCGACAGGACCTCTGGAAACACCATATATTTT

clone_size: -
j_call: TRBJ2-7
v_call: TRBV28
d_call: TRBD2
cdr3_aa: CASRIAGNSYEQYF
cdr3_nt: TGTGCCAGCAGGATAGCGGGAAACTCCTACGAGCAGTACTTC

clone_size: few
j_call: TRBJ2-7
v_call: TRBV6-6
d_call: -
cdr3_aa: CASSYNYEQYF
cdr3_nt: TGTGCCAGCAGTTACAACTACGAGCAGTACTTC

clone_size: -
j_call: TRBJ1-2
v_call: TRBV27
d_call: -
cdr3_aa: CASSLAMYGGNGYTF
cdr3_nt: TGTGCCAGCAGTTTAGCTATGTATGGGGGGAATGGCTACACCTTC